The 21 T cell receptor beta chains given below trace back to one sample, sequenced in a study of T cell repertoires in cytomegalovirus infection. TCRdb reprocessed the reads via MiXCR and lists one record per CDR3 protein. The repertoire includes roughly 180,000 distinct CDR3 sequences, less than 25% of them detected once, and roughly 25% sits in the top ten. No antigen has been identified for these receptors. Sequencing was performed on CD8+ T cells from cultured PBMCs, taken from culture after CMV antigen stimulation. These receptors were obtained from a human donor in good health (CMV status not recorded). Some clones in this sample may be carry-over from other donors' samples.

This clonotype was seen a few times. The rearrangement uses TRBV7-8 and TRBJ2-1, with 8 bases that match TRBD1. The germline gives CDR1 SGHVS, CDR2 FQNEAQ. Unmatched junction bases numbered 5, after V lost 5 bases and J lost 2 bases. The CDR3 consists of 15 residues. The CDR3 spells CASSQDRATYNEQFF. The CDR3 DNA is TGTGCCAGCAGCCAGGACAGGGCAACCTACAATGAGCAGTTCTTC.

The V gene is TRBV7-9, the J gene TRBJ1-6, with D unclear. Germline V lookup: CDR1 SEHNR, CDR2 FQNEAQ (reference sequence). Trimming stripped 0 bases from V and 10 bases from J, with 16 bases between. This CDR3 region has 16 residues. This CDR3 reads CASSLASGGPGSPLHF. The CDR3 DNA sequence: TGTGCCAGCAGCTTAGCGTCGGGCGGGCCAGGATCACCCCTCCACTTT.

CDR3 sequence reads: CASSYRGAGTGELFF. DNA of the CDR3: TGTGCCAGCAGTTATCGGGGAGCGGGGACCGGGGAGCTGTTTTTT. The V and J genes are TRBV6-1 and TRBJ2-2; 7 positions match TRBD2. V shed 5 bases and J 5 bases; nucleotides not matched to a gene: 8. The V gene's germline CDR1 is MNHNS and CDR2 SASEGT. The CDR3 is made up of 15 amino acids.

This clonotype was observed a few times. This chain joins TRBV12-3 or TRBV12-4 and TRBJ1-5; D ambiguous. The CDR3 is 12 amino acids. V lost 7 bases and J 8 bases, leaving 12 bases between the germline ends. The CDR3 DNA follows: TGTGCCAGCACCCTGGGCGGGGAGCCCCAGCATTTT. It specifies CASTLGGEPQHF.

The rearrangement joins TRBV11-2 to TRBJ2-1, with 14 bases lining up with TRBD2. Trimming removed 2 bases from V and 15 bases from J; junction bases left unmatched: 9. The CDR3 is 15 residues long. The germline V gene encodes CDR1 SGHAT and CDR2 FQNNGV. CDR3 nucleotides: TGTGCCAGCAGCTTAATGGGACTAGCGGGGGTAACGGGGTTCTTC. It specifies CASSLMGLAGVTGFF.

This clonotype was picked up many times. The rearrangement links TRBV7-8 to TRBJ2-1; no reliable D call. V dropped 1 base and J dropped 0 bases, with 4 bases sitting between them. CDR3 length: 14 amino acids. Germline V gives CDR1 SGHVS, CDR2 FQNEAQ. The CDR3 region is CASSLVGSYNEQFF. The CDR3 DNA reads as TGTGCCAGCAGCTTAGTAGGCTCCTACAATGAGCAGTTCTTC.

This clonotype was detected ten times or more. This chain uses TRBV7-6 with TRBJ1-2; the D is unclear. Germline V lookup: CDR1 SGHVS, CDR2 FNYEAQ. V lost 5 bases, J lost 6 bases, and 16 bases lay in between. This CDR3 comprises 14 residues. CDR3 residues: CASSADGGRDGYTF. In nucleotides, the CDR3 is TGTGCCAGCAGCGCAGACGGAGGGAGGGATGGCTACACCTTC. Full variable domain (remainder filled in from reference TRBV7-6 and TRBJ1-2): GAGVSQSPRYKVTKRGQDVALRCDPISGHVSLYWYRQALGQGPEFLTYFNYEAQQDKSGLPNDRFSAERPEGSISTLTIQRTEQRDSAMYRCASSADGGRDGYTFGSGTRLTVV.

The J gene is TRBJ2-7, the V gene TRBV4-1; D ambiguous. CDR3 length: 13 amino acids. In germline, CDR1 is MGHRA, CDR2 YSYEKL. V was cut by 0 bases and J by 6 bases, with 9 bases left in between. CDR3: CASSQENSPEQYF. Here the CDR3 DNA reads TGCGCCAGCAGCCAAGAGAATTCCCCCGAGCAGTACTTC.

Of note for this clonotype: This may be a read error, as it is one base from a much larger clone. The chain is built from TRBV6-2 or TRBV6-3 and TRBJ1-1; D is undetermined. CDR1 is MNHEY, CDR2 SVGEGT, per germline. The CDR3 contains 13 residues. The CDR3 region is CDSSYSSSTEAFF. The CDR3 DNA reads as TGTGACAGCAGTTACTCGTCATCAACTGAAGCTTTCTTT.

V gene TRBV9 combines with J gene TRBJ1-1; D remains ambiguous. This CDR3 comprises 14 residues. Germline CDR1 and CDR2: SGDLS and YYNGEE. The germline V and J ends were trimmed by 3 bases and 4 bases, with 13 bases remaining between them. The CDR3 reads CASSAERQLTEAFF. DNA for the CDR3: TGTGCCAGCAGCGCGGAAAGACAACTCACTGAAGCTTTCTTT.

The chain uses TRBV7-2 and TRBJ2-6; D unclear. The CDR3 consists of 12 residues. Trimming removed 5 bases from V and 3 bases from J, with 2 bases in between. Germline CDR1 is SGHTA and CDR2 is FQGNSA. The CDR3 DNA is TGTGCCAGCAGCGATGGGGCCAACGTCCTGACTTTC. Its translation is CASSDGANVLTF.

V gene TRBV12-3 or TRBV12-4 combines with J gene TRBJ1-1, with 8 bases matching TRBD1. V was clipped by 7 bases and J by 5 bases; unmatched bases: 12. The CDR3 totals 15 residues. In nucleotides, the CDR3 is TGTGCCAGCAATTTGAGGACAGGGCTGAGGACTGAAGCTTTCTTT. It codes for CASNLRTGLRTEAFF.

This chain links TRBV6-5 with TRBJ2-2; weak D call: TRBD2 (5 bases). Germline V gives CDR1 MNHEY, CDR2 SVGAGI. Trimming left V 6 bases short and J 11 bases short, with 13 bases between. This CDR3 contains 12 residues. CDR3 sequence (DNA): TGTGCCAGCAGCCCTGACGGGGTTGAGCTGTTTTTT. This translates into CASSPDGVELFF.

This rearrangement joins TRBV9 to TRBJ1-5; weak D call: TRBD1 (6 bases). The germline V gene has CDR1 SGDLS and CDR2 YYNGEE. The CDR3 consists of 16 residues. V lost 5 bases to trimming and J lost 8 bases, with 23 bases between them. The CDR3 sequence: CASSPGLPLPGEPQHF. CDR3 DNA: TGTGCCAGCAGTCCGGGACTGCCTCTCCCAGGGGAGCCCCAGCATTTT.

The chain is built from TRBV5-4 and TRBJ1-1, with 7 bases that match TRBD1. The CDR3 is 15 amino acids. From germline, CDR1 is SGHNT and CDR2 YYREEE (reference sequence). Trimming cost V 2 bases and J 6 bases; bases outside gene matches: 10. The CDR3 loop reads CASSLGGQVGPEAFF. In nucleotides, the CDR3 is TGTGCCAGCAGCTTAGGCGGACAGGTGGGACCTGAAGCTTTCTTT. Supplemented by reference TRBV5-4 and TRBJ1-1, the full variable domain reads ETGVTQSPTHLIKTRGQQVTLRCSSQSGHNTVSWYQQALGQGPQFIFQYYREEENGRGNFPPRFSGLQFPNYSSELNVNALELDDSALYLCASSLGGQVGPEAFFGQGTRLTVV.

The chain links TRBV27 to TRBJ2-3; possible D gene TRBD2, 5 bases. Per germline, CDR1 MNHEY and CDR2 SMNVEV (reference sequence). The CDR3 spans 11 residues. Trimming took 8 bases from V and 10 from J, leaving 13 bases between them. CDR3 DNA: TGTGCCAGCTTCGGGATGTTAGCGCAGTATTTT. Translating it yields CASFGMLAQYF.

The chain uses TRBV27 and TRBJ1-1; D ambiguous. V lost 6 bases and J lost 1, with 3 bases in between. Per the germline V gene, CDR1 is MNHEY and CDR2 is SMNVEV (reference sequence). This CDR3 contains 11 residues. In DNA form, the CDR3 reads TGTGCCAGCAGAAGGAACACTGAAGCTTTCTTT. This sequence encodes CASRRNTEAFF.

Regarding this clonotype: This likely comes from a read error, as the CDR3 has no conserved phenylalanine or tryptophan at its end. This rearrangement joins TRBV7-2 to TRBJ1-5, with D tentatively TRBD1 (5 bases). Germline loops: CDR1 SGHTA, CDR2 FQGNSA. This CDR3 has 17 amino acids. Between the trimmed V and J ends, which lost 1 base and 0 bases, there was a span of 13 bases. CDR3 coding DNA: TGTGCCAGCAGCTTAGGAGCAGGGCCCTATAGCAATCAGCCCCAGCATTTA. Translating gives CASSLGAGPYSNQPQHL.

This clonotype has a handful of counts. The junction differs from germline at one of its ends, possibly a read error. The chain has TRBV6-2 or TRBV6-3 and TRBJ1-2; D unclear. Germline CDR1 MNHEY, CDR2 SVGEGT. The CDR3 totals 14 residues. The CDR3 loop reads CTSSPRGDWNGYTF. The CDR3 DNA follows: TGTACCAGCAGCCCCCGCGGGGATTGGAATGGCTACACCTTC.

V gene TRBV11-2 combines with J gene TRBJ2-5, with D perhaps assigned TRBD1 or TRBD2 (5 bases each). From germline, CDR1 is SGHAT and CDR2 FQNNGV. The CDR3 is 15 amino acids. V lost 5 bases and J 2 bases, leaving 15 bases between the germline ends. CDR3 amino acids: CASSGSRAGQETQYF. The CDR3 DNA is TGTGCCAGCAGCGGGAGCAGGGCTGGGCAAGAGACCCAGTACTTC.

This clonotype was observed a few times. The rearrangement joins TRBV28 to TRBJ2-7, with D hard to call. The germline CDR1 and CDR2 sequences are MDHEN and SYDVKM. This CDR3 has 19 residues. The ends were cut back, 2 bases at V and 0 bases at J, with 23 bases in the middle. CDR3 coding DNA: TGTGCCAGCAGTTTAACCCATCTCCGACACTCCCTTAGCTCCTACGAGCAGTACTTC. It translates to CASSLTHLRHSLSSYEQYF. Full variable domain (missing parts from reference TRBV28 and TRBJ2-7): DVKVTQSSRYLVKRTGEKVFLECVQDMDHENMFWYRQDPGLGLRLIYFSYDVKMKEKGDIPEGYSVSREKKERFSLILESASTNQTSMYLCASSLTHLRHSLSSYEQYFGPGTRLTVT.